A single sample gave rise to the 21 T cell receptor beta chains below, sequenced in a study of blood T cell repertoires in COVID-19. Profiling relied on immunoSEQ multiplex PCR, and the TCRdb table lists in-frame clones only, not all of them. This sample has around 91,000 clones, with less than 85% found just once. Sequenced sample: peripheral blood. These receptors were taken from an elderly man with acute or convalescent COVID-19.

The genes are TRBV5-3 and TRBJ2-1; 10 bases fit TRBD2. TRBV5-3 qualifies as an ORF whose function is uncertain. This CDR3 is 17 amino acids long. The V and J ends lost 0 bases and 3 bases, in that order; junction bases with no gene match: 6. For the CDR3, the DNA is TGTGCCAGAAGCTTGGAGAGGACTAGCGGAGACTACAATGAGCAGTTCTTC. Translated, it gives CARSLERTSGDYNEQFF.

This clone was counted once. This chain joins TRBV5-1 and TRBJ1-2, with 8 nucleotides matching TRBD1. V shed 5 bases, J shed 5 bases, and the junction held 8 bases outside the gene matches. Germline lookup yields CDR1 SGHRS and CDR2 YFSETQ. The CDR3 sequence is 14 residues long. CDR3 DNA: TGCGCCAGCAGAAGACAGGGGTTTGGGTATGGCTACACCTTC. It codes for CASRRQGFGYGYTF.

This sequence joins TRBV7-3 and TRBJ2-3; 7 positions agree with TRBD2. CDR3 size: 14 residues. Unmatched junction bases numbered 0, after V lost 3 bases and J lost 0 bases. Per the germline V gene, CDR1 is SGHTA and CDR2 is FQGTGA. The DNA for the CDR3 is TGTGCCAGCAGCTTCGGGGGGAGCACAGATACGCAGTATTTT. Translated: CASSFGGSTDTQYF.

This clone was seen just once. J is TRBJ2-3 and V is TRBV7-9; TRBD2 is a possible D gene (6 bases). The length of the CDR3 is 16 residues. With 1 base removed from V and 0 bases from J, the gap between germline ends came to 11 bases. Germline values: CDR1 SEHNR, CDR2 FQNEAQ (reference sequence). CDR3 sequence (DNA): TGTGCCAGCAGCTTAGGGCTAGCGCCTAGCACAGATACGCAGTATTTT. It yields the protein CASSLGLAPSTDTQYF. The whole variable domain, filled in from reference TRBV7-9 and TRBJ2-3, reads DTGVSQNPRHKITKRGQNVTFRCDPISEHNRLYWYRQTLGQGPEFLTYFQNEAQLEKSRLLSDRFSAERPKGSFSTLEIQRTEQGDSAMYLCASSLGLAPSTDTQYFGPGTRLTVL.

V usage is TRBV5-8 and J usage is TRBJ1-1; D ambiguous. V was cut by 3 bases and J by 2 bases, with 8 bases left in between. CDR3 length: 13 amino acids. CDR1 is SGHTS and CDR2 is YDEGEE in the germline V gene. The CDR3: CASSSEGNTEAFF. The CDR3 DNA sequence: TGTGCCAGCAGCTCGGAGGGAAACACTGAAGCTTTCTTT.

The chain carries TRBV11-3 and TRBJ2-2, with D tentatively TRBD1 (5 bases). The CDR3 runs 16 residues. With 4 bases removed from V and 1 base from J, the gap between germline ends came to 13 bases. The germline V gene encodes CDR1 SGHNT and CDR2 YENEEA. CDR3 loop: CASSSRPTGNTGELFF. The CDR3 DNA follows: TGTGCCAGCAGCTCCCGACCCACAGGGAACACCGGGGAGCTGTTTTTT.

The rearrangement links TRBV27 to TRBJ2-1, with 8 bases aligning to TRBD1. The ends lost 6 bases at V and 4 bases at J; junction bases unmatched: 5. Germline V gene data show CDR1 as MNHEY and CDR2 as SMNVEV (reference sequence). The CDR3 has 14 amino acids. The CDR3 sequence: CASRVDRAYNEQFF. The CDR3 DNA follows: TGTGCCAGCAGGGTGGACAGGGCATACAATGAGCAGTTCTTC.

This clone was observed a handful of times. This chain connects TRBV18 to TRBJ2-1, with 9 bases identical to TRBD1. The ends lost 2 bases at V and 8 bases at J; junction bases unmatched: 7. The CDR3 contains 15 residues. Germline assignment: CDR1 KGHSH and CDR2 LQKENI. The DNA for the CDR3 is TGTGCCAGCTCACCATTACAGGGGGCGAGCGATGAGCAGTTCTTC. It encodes CASSPLQGASDEQFF.

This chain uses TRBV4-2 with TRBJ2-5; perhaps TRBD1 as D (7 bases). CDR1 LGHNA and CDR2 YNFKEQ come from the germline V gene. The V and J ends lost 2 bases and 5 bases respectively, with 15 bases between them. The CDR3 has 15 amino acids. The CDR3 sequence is CASSQRRGPGETQYF. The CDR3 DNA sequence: TGTGCCAGCAGCCAACGGAGGGGGCCAGGTGAGACCCAGTACTTC.

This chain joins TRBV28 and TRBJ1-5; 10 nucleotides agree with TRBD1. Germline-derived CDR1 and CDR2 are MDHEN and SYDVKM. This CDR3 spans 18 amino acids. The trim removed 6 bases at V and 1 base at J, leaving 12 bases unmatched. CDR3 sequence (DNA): TGTGCCAGCAGGCCGGATAAGACAGGGGGCATAAGCAATCAGCCCCAGCATTTT. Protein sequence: CASRPDKTGGISNQPQHF.

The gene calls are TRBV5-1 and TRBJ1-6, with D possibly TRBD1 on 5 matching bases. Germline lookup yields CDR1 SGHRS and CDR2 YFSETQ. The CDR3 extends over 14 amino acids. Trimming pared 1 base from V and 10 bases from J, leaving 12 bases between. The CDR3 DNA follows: TGCGCCAGCAGCTTGACCCAGGGTGGGTCACCCCTCCACTTT. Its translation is CASSLTQGGSPLHF.

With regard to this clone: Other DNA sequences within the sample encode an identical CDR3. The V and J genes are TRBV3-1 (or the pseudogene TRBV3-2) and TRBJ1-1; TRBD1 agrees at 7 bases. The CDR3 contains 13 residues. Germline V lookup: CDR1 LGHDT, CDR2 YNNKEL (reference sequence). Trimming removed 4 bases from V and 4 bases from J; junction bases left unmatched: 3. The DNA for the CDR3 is TGTGCCAGCAGCCCCCCAGGGGGCACTGAAGCTTTCTTT. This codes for CASSPPGGTEAFF.

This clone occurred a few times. CDR3 sequence reads: CASRPRRESYEQYF. The CDR3 coding sequence is TGTGCCAGCAGGCCCAGGCGGGAGAGTTACGAGCAGTACTTC. V usage is TRBV6-5 and J usage is TRBJ2-7, with TRBD2 matching 7 bases. Germline-derived CDR1 and CDR2 are MNHEY and SVGAGI. This CDR3 spans 14 amino acids. After removal of 6 bases from V and 4 bases from J, the junction contained 9 bases not matched to a gene.

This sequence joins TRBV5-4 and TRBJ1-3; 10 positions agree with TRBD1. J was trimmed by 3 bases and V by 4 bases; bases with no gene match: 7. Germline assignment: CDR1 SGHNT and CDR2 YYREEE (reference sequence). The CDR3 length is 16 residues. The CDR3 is CASSARQGAIGNTIYF. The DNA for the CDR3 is TGTGCCAGCAGCGCCCGACAGGGGGCAATTGGAAACACCATATATTTT.

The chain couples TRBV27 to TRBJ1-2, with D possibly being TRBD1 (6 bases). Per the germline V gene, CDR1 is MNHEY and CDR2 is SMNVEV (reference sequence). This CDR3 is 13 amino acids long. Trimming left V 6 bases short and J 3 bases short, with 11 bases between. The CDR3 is CASRPTGDYGYTF. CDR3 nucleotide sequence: TGTGCCAGCAGACCGACAGGAGACTATGGCTACACCTTC.

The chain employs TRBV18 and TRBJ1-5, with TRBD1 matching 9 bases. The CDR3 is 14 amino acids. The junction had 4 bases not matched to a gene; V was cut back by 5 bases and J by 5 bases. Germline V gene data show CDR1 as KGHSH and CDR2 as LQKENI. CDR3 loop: CASSSTGGDQPQHF. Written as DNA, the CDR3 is TGTGCCAGCTCATCTACAGGGGGCGATCAGCCCCAGCATTTT.

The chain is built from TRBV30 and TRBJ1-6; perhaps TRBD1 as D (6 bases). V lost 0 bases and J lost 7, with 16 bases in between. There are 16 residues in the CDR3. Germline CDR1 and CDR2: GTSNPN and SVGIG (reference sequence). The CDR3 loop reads CAWSVGGGNRNSPLHF. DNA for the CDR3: TGTGCCTGGAGTGTAGGCGGGGGCAATCGGAATTCACCCCTCCACTTT.

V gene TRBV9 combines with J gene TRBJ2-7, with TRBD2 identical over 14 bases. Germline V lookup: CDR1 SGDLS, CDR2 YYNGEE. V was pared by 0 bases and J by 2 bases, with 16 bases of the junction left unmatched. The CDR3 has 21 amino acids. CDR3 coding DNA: TGTGCCAGCAGCGTAGGTCTGGGTGGAGGGACTAGCGGGAGTTCCCCCTACGAGCAGTACTTC. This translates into CASSVGLGGGTSGSSPYEQYF.

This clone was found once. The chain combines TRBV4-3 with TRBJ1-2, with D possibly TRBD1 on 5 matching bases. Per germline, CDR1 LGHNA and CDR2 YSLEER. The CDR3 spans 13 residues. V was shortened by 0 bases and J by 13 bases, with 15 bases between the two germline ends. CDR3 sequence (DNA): TGCGCCAGCAGCCAAGATAGGCAGGGTGGCGGCACCTTC. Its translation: CASSQDRQGGGTF.

The chain's CDR3 is CASRLQGAGGDYGYTF. The CDR3 nucleotides are TGCGCCAGCAGACTACAGGGGGCGGGTGGAGACTATGGCTACACCTTC. V and J are TRBV4-1 and TRBJ1-2, with 9 bases identical to TRBD1. Germline V gene lookup returns CDR1 MGHRA and CDR2 YSYEKL. CDR3 length equals 16 residues. After removal of 6 bases from V and 3 bases from J, the junction contained 11 bases not matched to a gene.

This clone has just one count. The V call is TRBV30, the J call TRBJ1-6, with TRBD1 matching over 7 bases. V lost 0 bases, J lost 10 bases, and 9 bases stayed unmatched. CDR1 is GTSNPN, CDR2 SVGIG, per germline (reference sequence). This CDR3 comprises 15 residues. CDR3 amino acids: CAWSVLKTGDSPLHF. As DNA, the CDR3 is TGTGCCTGGAGTGTATTGAAAACAGGGGACTCACCCCTCCACTTT.